Listed here are 10 T cell receptor beta chains from one sample, sequenced in a study of T cell responses to AZD1222 COVID-19 vaccine. Produced via immunoSEQ multiplex PCR; TCRdb's table is partial and in-frame only. Altogether 130,000 to 150,000 clones are present, 90% to 95% being singletons, with the ten largest covering less than 5.5%. The sequencing used peripheral blood, collected on day 0 of AZD1222 vaccination. The receptors shown here come from an adult in good health.

This chain links TRBV7-9 with TRBJ2-4; possible D gene TRBD1, 6 bases. Germline CDR1 reads SEHNR; CDR2 reads FQNEAQ (reference sequence). V dropped 5 bases and J dropped 9 bases, with 20 bases sitting between them. This CDR3 spans 15 amino acids. Here the CDR3 DNA reads TGTGCCAGCAGCCGACAGGAAGTGATAAGTGGCATTCAGTACTTC. This translates into CASSRQEVISGIQYF.

This chain uses TRBV5-6 with TRBJ2-7; the match to TRBD1 covers 10 bases. Losses at the gene ends were 5 bases for V and 5 bases for J; bases not matched to a gene: 4. The length of the CDR3 is 13 residues. CDR1 is SGHDT, CDR2 YYEEEE, per germline. The CDR3 sequence is CASRLTGGDEQYF. The DNA of the CDR3 is TGTGCCAGCAGGCTGACAGGGGGCGACGAGCAGTACTTC.

The chain uses TRBV6-6 and TRBJ1-5; D remains ambiguous. This CDR3 has 13 residues. Germline V gene lookup returns CDR1 MNHNY and CDR2 SVGAGI (reference sequence). Trimming cost V 3 bases and J 5 bases, with 8 bases left between them. Here the CDR3 reads CASSYDAHQPQHF. CDR3 bases: TGTGCCAGCAGTTATGACGCGCATCAGCCCCAGCATTTT.

CDR3 in amino acids: CASSLGQRTHGYTF. In nucleotides, the CDR3 is TGTGCCAGCAGTTTAGGACAGCGAACACATGGCTACACCTTC. V and J are TRBV28 and TRBJ1-2; tentatively, D is TRBD1 (6 bases). Germline V gives CDR1 MDHEN, CDR2 SYDVKM. The V and J ends lost 2 bases and 6 bases respectively, with 13 bases between them. CDR3 length: 14 residues.

Regarding this clone: The conserved closing phenylalanine or tryptophan is absent in this CDR3, likely reflecting a read error. The DNA is left out, because the CDR3 cannot be placed on it with certainty; the CDR3 is given as TCRdb lists it. V usage is TRBV5-1 and J usage is TRBJ1-1; the table's D call TRBD1 went unverified against the DNA. CDR1 and CDR2 (germline): SGHRS, YFSETQ. The CDR3 is made up of 13 amino acids, end residues included. CDR3 sequence reads: CASSFRDIFPFFG.

CDR3 loop: CARTQGGTEAFF. The CDR3 region has the DNA TGTGCCAGGACTCAGGGTGGCACTGAAGCTTTCTTT. The chain carries TRBV6-4 and TRBJ1-1; D might be TRBD1 (5 bases). Germline V gene lookup returns CDR1 MRHNA and CDR2 SNTAGT. The CDR3 runs 12 residues. V lost 9 bases and J lost 4, with 12 bases in between.

The gene calls are TRBV4-1 and TRBJ1-5; D is ambiguous. Trimming took off 2 bases at V and 4 bases at J, with 9 bases between the two ends. CDR3 length: 14 amino acids. Germline assignment: CDR1 MGHRA and CDR2 YSYEKL. CDR3: CASSQRVSNQPQHF. DNA for the CDR3: TGCGCCAGCAGCCAAAGGGTTTCGAATCAGCCCCAGCATTTT.

The chain uses TRBV7-9 and TRBJ1-2, with 7 bases identical to TRBD1. With V trimmed by 2 bases and J by 3 bases, 12 bases remained unmatched. The germline V gene has CDR1 SEHNR and CDR2 FQNEAQ (reference sequence). The CDR3 length is 17 residues. The DNA of the CDR3 is TGTGCCAGCAGCTTATTGCCCCTAACAGGGGCCGACTATGGCTACACCTTC. Its translation is CASSLLPLTGADYGYTF.

This clone occurred a few times. This chain connects TRBV19 to TRBJ1-2, with 8 nucleotides matching TRBD1. J gave up 4 bases and V 6 bases, and 7 bases lay outside the gene matches. The length of the CDR3 is 14 residues. The germline CDR1 and CDR2 sequences are LNHDA and SQIVND (reference sequence). CDR3 residues: CASRGGQALYGYTF. Here the CDR3 DNA reads TGTGCCAGTAGGGGGGGACAGGCCCTCTATGGCTACACCTTC.

This chain links TRBV6-5 with TRBJ2-2; D is undetermined. Germline V lookup: CDR1 MNHEY, CDR2 SVGAGI. The CDR3 covers 16 residues. With 0 bases removed from V and 3 bases from J, the gap between germline ends came to 11 bases. The chain's CDR3 is CASSYSRRRDTGELFF. For the CDR3, the DNA is TGTGCCAGCAGTTACTCTCGTCGGAGAGACACCGGGGAGCTGTTTTTT.